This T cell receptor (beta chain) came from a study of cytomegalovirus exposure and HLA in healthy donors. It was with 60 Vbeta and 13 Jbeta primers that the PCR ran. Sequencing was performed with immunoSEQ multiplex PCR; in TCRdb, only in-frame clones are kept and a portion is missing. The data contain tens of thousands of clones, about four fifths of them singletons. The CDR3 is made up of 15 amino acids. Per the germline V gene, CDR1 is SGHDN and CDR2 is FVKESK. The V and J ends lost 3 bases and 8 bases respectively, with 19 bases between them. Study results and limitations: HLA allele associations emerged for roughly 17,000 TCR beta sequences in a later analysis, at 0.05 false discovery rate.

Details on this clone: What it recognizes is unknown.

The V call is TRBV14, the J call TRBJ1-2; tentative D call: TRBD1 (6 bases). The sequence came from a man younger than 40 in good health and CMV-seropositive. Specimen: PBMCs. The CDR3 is CASSHRPGQGGGYTF. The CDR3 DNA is TGTGCCAGCAGCCACAGGCCGGGACAAGGCGGGGGCTACACCTTC.